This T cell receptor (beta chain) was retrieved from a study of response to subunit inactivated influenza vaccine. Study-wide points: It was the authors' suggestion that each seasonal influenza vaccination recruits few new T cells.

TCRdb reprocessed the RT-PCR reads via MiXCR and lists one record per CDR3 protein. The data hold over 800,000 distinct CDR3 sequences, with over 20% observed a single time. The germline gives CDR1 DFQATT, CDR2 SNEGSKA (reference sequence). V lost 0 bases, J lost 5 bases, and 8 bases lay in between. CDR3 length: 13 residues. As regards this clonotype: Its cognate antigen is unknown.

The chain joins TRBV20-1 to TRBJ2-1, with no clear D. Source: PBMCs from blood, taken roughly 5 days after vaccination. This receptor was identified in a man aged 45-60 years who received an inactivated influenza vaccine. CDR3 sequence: CSARDMADNEQFF. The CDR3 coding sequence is TGCAGTGCTAGAGATATGGCAGACAATGAGCAGTTCTTC.